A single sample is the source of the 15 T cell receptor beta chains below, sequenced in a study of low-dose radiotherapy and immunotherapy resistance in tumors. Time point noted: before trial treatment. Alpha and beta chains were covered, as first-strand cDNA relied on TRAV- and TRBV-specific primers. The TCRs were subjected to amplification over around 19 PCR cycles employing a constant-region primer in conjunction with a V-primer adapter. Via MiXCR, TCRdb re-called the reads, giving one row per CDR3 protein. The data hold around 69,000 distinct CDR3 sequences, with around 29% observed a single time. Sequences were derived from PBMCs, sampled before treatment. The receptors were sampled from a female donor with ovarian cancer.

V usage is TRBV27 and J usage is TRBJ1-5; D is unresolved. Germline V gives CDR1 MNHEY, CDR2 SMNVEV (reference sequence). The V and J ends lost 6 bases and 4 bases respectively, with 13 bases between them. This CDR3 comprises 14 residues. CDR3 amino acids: CASRRNVANQPQHF. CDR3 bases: TGTGCCAGCAGACGGAATGTAGCAAATCAGCCCCAGCATTTT.

CDR3 sequence (DNA): TGCAGCGGTACTAGCTCCAATGAGCAGTTCTTC. It yields the protein CSGTSSNEQFF. J is TRBJ2-1 and V is TRBV29-1, with a tentative D call TRBD2 (6 bases). The CDR3 spans 11 residues. V lost 7 bases and J lost 6, with 10 bases in between. Germline CDR1 SQVTM, CDR2 ANQGSEA.

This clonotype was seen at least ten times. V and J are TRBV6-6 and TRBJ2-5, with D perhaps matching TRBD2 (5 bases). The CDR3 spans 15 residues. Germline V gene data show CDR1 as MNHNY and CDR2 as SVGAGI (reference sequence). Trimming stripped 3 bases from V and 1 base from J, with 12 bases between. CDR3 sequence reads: CASSYPSGVQETQYF. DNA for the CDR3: TGTGCCAGCAGTTATCCCTCCGGGGTCCAAGAGACCCAGTACTTC.

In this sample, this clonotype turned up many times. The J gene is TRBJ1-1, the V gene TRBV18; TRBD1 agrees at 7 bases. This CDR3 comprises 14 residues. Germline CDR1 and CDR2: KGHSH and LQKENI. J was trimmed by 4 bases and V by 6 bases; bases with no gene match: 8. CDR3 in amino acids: CASSSQGKRTEAFF. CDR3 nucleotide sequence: TGTGCCAGCTCGTCACAGGGGAAACGCACTGAAGCTTTCTTT.

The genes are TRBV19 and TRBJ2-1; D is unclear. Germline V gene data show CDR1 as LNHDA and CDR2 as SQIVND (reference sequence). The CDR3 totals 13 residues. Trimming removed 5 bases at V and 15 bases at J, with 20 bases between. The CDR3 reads CASSQTPGRASFF. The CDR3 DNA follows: TGTGCCAGTAGTCAAACCCCGGGCCGAGCCTCGTTCTTC.

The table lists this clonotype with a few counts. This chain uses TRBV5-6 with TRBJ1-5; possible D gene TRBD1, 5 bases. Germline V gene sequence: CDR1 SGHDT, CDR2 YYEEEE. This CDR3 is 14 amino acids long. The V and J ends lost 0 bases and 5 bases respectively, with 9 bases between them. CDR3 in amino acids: CASSLGRDDQPQHF. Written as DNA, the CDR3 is TGTGCCAGCAGCTTGGGCAGGGACGATCAGCCCCAGCATTTT. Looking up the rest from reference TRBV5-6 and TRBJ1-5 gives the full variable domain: DAGVTQSPTHLIKTRGQQVTLRCSPKSGHDTVSWYQQALGQGPQFIFQYYEEEERQRGNFPDRFSGHQFPNYSSELNVNALLLGDSALYLCASSLGRDDQPQHFGDGTRLSIL.

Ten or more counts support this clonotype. The CDR3 loop reads CASSFNFNEQFF. CDR3 coding DNA: TGTGCCAGCAGTTTTAACTTCAATGAGCAGTTCTTC. The chain links TRBV12-3 or TRBV12-4 to TRBJ2-1; no clear D. V was shortened by 3 bases and J by 6 bases, with 6 bases between the two germline ends. This CDR3 has 12 residues.

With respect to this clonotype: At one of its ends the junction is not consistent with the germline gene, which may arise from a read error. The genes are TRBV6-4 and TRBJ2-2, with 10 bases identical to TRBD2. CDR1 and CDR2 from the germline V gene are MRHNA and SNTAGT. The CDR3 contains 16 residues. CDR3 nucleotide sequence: TGTGCCATCAGTCCGACGGGACTAGCGTCCACCGGGGAGCTGTTTTTT. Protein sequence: CAISPTGLASTGELFF.

CDR3 DNA: TGTGCCAGCAGCTTTTGGGACGGGGGCACAGATACGCAGTATTTT. It translates to CASSFWDGGTDTQYF. The chain employs TRBV11-2 and TRBJ2-3; D might be TRBD1 or TRBD2, each matching 5 bases. The CDR3 length is 15 residues. The V and J ends lost 3 bases and 1 base respectively, with 11 bases between them. The germline V gene encodes CDR1 SGHAT and CDR2 FQNNGV.

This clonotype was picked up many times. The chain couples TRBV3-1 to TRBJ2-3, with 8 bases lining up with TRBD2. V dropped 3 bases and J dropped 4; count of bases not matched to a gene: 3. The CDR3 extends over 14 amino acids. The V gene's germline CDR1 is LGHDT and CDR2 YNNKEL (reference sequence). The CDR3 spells CASSHGTRSDTQYF. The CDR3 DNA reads TGTGCCAGCAGCCACGGGACTAGGTCAGATACGCAGTATTTT.

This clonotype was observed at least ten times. The CDR3 here is CAWRVSGGGLGYTF. CDR3 nucleotide sequence: TGTGCCTGGAGAGTCTCAGGGGGAGGTTTAGGCTACACCTTC. The V gene is TRBV30, the J gene TRBJ1-2; 7 bases are a match to TRBD1. Germline V gene lookup returns CDR1 GTSNPN and CDR2 SVGIG (reference sequence). J gave up 8 bases and V 3 bases, and 12 bases lay outside the gene matches. CDR3 length equals 14 residues. The full variable domain, with the rest looked up from reference TRBV30 and TRBJ1-2, is SQTIHQWPATLVQPVGSPLSLECTVEGTSNPNLYWYRQAAGRGLQLLFYSVGIGQISSEVPQNLSASRPQDRQFILSSKKLLLSDSGFYLCAWRVSGGGLGYTFGSGTRLTVV.

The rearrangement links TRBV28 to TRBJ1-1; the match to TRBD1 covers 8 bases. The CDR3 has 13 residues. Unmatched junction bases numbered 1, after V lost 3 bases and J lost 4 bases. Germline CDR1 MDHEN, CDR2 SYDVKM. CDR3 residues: CASSFRGPTEAFF. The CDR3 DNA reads TGTGCCAGCAGTTTCAGGGGGCCCACTGAAGCTTTCTTT.

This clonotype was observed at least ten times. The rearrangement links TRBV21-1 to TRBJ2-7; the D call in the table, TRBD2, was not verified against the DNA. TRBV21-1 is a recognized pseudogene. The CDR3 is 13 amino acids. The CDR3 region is CASSKAQEVEQYF. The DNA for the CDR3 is TGTGCCAGCAGCAAAGCGCAGGAGGTCGAGCAGTACTTC.

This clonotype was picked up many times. CDR3 residues: CASTGGRFTYEQYF. CDR3 nucleotide sequence: TGTGCCAGCACCGGGGGTAGATTTACCTACGAGCAGTACTTC. The chain has TRBV6-2 or TRBV6-3 and TRBJ2-7; weak D call: TRBD2 (6 bases). The CDR3 is 14 amino acids. Per germline, CDR1 MNHEY and CDR2 SVGEGT. Trimming took off 7 bases at V and 2 bases at J, with 15 bases between the two ends.

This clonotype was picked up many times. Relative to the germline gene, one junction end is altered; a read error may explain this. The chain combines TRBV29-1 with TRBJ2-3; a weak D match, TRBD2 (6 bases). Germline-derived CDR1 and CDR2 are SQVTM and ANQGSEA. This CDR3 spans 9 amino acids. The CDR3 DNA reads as TGCAGCGTTGACGGGACTCCTTTTTTT. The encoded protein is CSVDGTPFF.